This is a list of T cell receptor beta chains from one sample in a study of vaccination effects on CD4 cells after COVID-19. Sequenced by immunoSEQ multiplex PCR; TCRdb stores in-frame clones only, minus some. The data hold approximately 37,000 clones, with around 78% observed a single time. No antigen has been identified for these receptors. Sequences were derived from CD4+ T cells from PBMCs cultured with a peptide pool, sampled before COVID-19 vaccination. These receptors originate from a human donor who had a prior SARS-CoV-2 infection. Both conserved end residues are part of each CDR3. Fields, in order: J gene, clone size, V gene, D gene, CDR3 DNA, CDR3 protein. The D gene is left open where the match is weak. Expanded clones are given a class, and other clones once, few, many or no size at all.

j_gene: TRBJ2-1; abundance: once; v_gene: TRBV5-6; d_gene: .; CDR3nt: TGTGCCAGCAGCGATTTAACAGGCGATGAGCAGTTCTTC; CDR3aa: CASSDLTGDEQFF
j_gene: TRBJ1-5; abundance: .; v_gene: TRBV28; d_gene: TRBD1; CDR3nt: TGTGCCAGCAGTTCTCAAACAGGGGGCAATCAGCCCCAGCATTTT; CDR3aa: CASSSQTGGNQPQHF
j_gene: TRBJ2-7; abundance: few; v_gene: TRBV11-3; d_gene: .; CDR3nt: TGTGCCAGCAGCTTAGATCAGGTGCGTGAGCAGTACTTC; CDR3aa: CASSLDQVREQYF
j_gene: TRBJ1-5; abundance: few; v_gene: TRBV4-2; d_gene: .; CDR3nt: TGTGCCAGCAGCCAAGATGGTACAGGGAATCAGCCCCAGCATTTT; CDR3aa: CASSQDGTGNQPQHF
j_gene: TRBJ2-1; abundance: few; v_gene: TRBV6-5; d_gene: TRBD2; CDR3nt: TGTGCCAGCAGTTACAGCCGGGACTATGAGGTCGAGCAGTTCTTC; CDR3aa: CASSYSRDYEVEQFF
j_gene: TRBJ2-7; abundance: .; v_gene: TRBV7-2; d_gene: .; CDR3nt: TGTGCCAGCAGCTTATCACGGGGGGCCTCCTACGAGCAGTACTTC; CDR3aa: CASSLSRGASYEQYF
j_gene: TRBJ2-7; abundance: few; v_gene: TRBV6-5; d_gene: TRBD2; CDR3nt: TGTGCCAGCAGGATACGACTAGCGGGATATTACGAGCAGTACTTC; CDR3aa: CASRIRLAGYYEQYF
j_gene: TRBJ2-5; abundance: .; v_gene: TRBV12-3/TRBV12-4; d_gene: .; CDR3nt: TGTGCCAGCAGTTTAGCCCCAGAGACCCAGTACTTC; CDR3aa: CASSLAPETQYF
j_gene: TRBJ2-1; abundance: .; v_gene: TRBV24-1; d_gene: TRBD1; CDR3nt: TGTGCCACCAGTGTTACAGGGGGCAATGAGCAGTTCTTC; CDR3aa: CATSVTGGNEQFF
j_gene: TRBJ2-1; abundance: .; v_gene: TRBV3-1/TRBV3-2; d_gene: .; CDR3nt: TGTGCCAGCAGCCAATGGGTGGAAGGGGGGAATGAGCAGTTCTTC; CDR3aa: CASSQWVEGGNEQFF
j_gene: TRBJ2-5; abundance: .; v_gene: TRBV30; d_gene: .; CDR3nt: TGTGCCTGGTCCGCGGTGGGGCGAAGGGACGAGACCCAGTACTTC; CDR3aa: CAWSAVGRRDETQYF